Each of the 24 T cell receptor beta chains below was sequenced from the same sample in a study of regulatory T cells. General study points: In CD3G-deficient patients, conventional CD4+ T cells were enriched for hydrophobic CDR3 residues at positions 6 and 7.

Their antigens are not known. Amplification used 52 TRBV primers and 13 TRBJ primers. The repertoire was sequenced with immunoSEQ multiplex PCR; TCRdb's copy has only in-frame clones and lacks some. The sample shows 30,000 to 40,000 clones, more than 85% of them seen only once. The sequenced material came from conventional CD4+ T cells sorted from blood. The origin of the receptors is a child aged 2 to 9 with CD3G deficiency.

The chain uses TRBV5-1 and TRBJ2-3, with TRBD2 identical over 9 bases. Germline V gene lookup returns CDR1 SGHRS and CDR2 YFSETQ. V trimming: 1 base; J trimming: 2 bases; junction bases outside the gene matches: 5. This CDR3 has 16 residues. CDR3 amino acids: CASSLIAGEITDTQYF. The DNA for the CDR3 is TGCGCCAGCAGCTTGATAGCGGGAGAGATCACAGATACGCAGTATTTT.

This sequence joins TRBV7-9 and TRBJ2-3; no clear D gene. Germline V gene lookup returns CDR1 SEHNR and CDR2 FQNEAQ (reference sequence). The CDR3 is 12 amino acids. V was cut by 6 bases and J by 9 bases, with 13 bases left in between. The CDR3 DNA reads TGTGCCAGCAGTTCCGGGCTCAGGACGCAGTATTTT. This codes for CASSSGLRTQYF.

This rearrangement joins TRBV6-1 to TRBJ2-1; D gene unclear. Trimming took off 2 bases at V and 2 bases at J, with 10 bases between the two ends. CDR3 length: 15 residues. CDR1 and CDR2 (germline): MNHNS, SASEGT. CDR3 in DNA: TGTGCCAGCAGTGAACGCAGGCTACCCTACAATGAGCAGTTCTTC. Translation gives CASSERRLPYNEQFF.

V usage is TRBV11-2 and J usage is TRBJ2-1; possibly TRBD1 for D (6 bases). Germline CDR1 reads SGHAT; CDR2 reads FQNNGV. V was trimmed by 2 bases and J by 15 bases, leaving 20 bases between them. The CDR3 extends over 14 amino acids. DNA of the CDR3: TGTGCCAGCAGCTTACTAACCGAACAGGGCTACCTGTTCTTC. Translated, it gives CASSLLTEQGYLFF.

This chain uses TRBV10-3 with TRBJ2-1; 7 bases match TRBD2. This CDR3 spans 13 amino acids. Germline V gene data show CDR1 as ENHRY and CDR2 as SYGVKD. Trimming at V came to 8 bases and at J to 10 bases, leaving 11 bases not matched to a gene. The chain's CDR3 is CAIGGSSGREQFF. Written as DNA, the CDR3 is TGTGCCATCGGTGGGTCGTCCGGGAGGGAGCAGTTCTTC.

The rearrangement joins TRBV6-1 to TRBJ2-1; 9 positions agree with TRBD1. The V gene end was trimmed by 1 base and the J gene end by 8 bases; junction bases not matched to a gene: 9. Germline V gene lookup returns CDR1 MNHNS and CDR2 SASEGT. This CDR3 spans 16 amino acids. The CDR3 nucleotides are TGTGCCAGCAGTGAAGGCCCGGGACAGGGAGGCTATGAGCAGTTCTTC. Translation: CASSEGPGQGGYEQFF.

V is TRBV30 and J is TRBJ2-1; tentatively, D is TRBD2 (5 bases). The length of the CDR3 is 13 residues. Germline V lookup: CDR1 GTSNPN, CDR2 SVGIG (reference sequence). V was cut by 1 base and J by 10 bases, with 14 bases left in between. CDR3: CAWSGTESGEQFF. The CDR3 bases are TGTGCCTGGAGTGGGACTGAGAGTGGCGAGCAGTTCTTC.

The V gene is TRBV19, the J gene TRBJ2-1; 9 bases are a match to TRBD2. Germline CDR1 reads LNHDA; CDR2 reads SQIVND (reference sequence). Trimming cost V 3 bases and J 8 bases; bases outside gene matches: 2. This CDR3 spans 13 amino acids. The CDR3 DNA reads as TGTGCCAGTAGTATGCGGGAGGGGTATGAGCAGTTCTTC. Translation: CASSMREGYEQFF.

The chain couples TRBV28 to TRBJ2-7; D is possibly TRBD2 (6 bases). The CDR3 runs 14 residues. Germline loops: CDR1 MDHEN, CDR2 SYDVKM. Trimming pared 4 bases from V and 1 base from J, leaving 11 bases between. CDR3 coding DNA: TGTGCCAGCAGTTCCGTAGGACTATCCTACGAGCAGTACTTC. This translates into CASSSVGLSYEQYF.

The chain carries TRBV11-1 and TRBJ2-3, with TRBD1 matching 7 bases. Looked up from germline, CDR1 is SGHAT and CDR2 is FQDESV (reference sequence). This CDR3 is 14 amino acids long. Germline trimming cut 5 bases from V and 2 bases from J; bases unmatched to any gene: 4. The CDR3 protein is CASSPDRDTDTQYF. CDR3 coding DNA: TGTGCCAGCAGCCCCGACAGGGACACAGATACGCAGTATTTT. The full variable domain, rest sourced from reference TRBV11-1 and TRBJ2-3, is EAEVAQSPRYKITEKSQAVAFWCDPISGHATLYWYRQILGQGPELLVQFQDESVVDDSQLPKDRFSAERLKGVDSTLKIQPAELGDSAMYLCASSPDRDTDTQYFGPGTRLTVL.

The chain links TRBV5-1 to TRBJ1-1; D unclear. Looked up from germline, CDR1 is SGHRS and CDR2 is YFSETQ. With 0 bases removed from V and 3 bases from J, the gap between germline ends came to 9 bases. CDR3 length: 14 amino acids. CDR3 in DNA: TGCGCCAGCAGCTTGGGGGAGATAGACACTGAAGCTTTCTTT. It yields the protein CASSLGEIDTEAFF.

This clone was recorded only once. The chain joins TRBV7-8 to TRBJ2-7, with 7 positions matching TRBD1. Looked up from germline, CDR1 is SGHVS and CDR2 is FQNEAQ. Unmatched junction bases numbered 11, after V lost 5 bases and J lost 4 bases. The CDR3 length is 15 residues. The chain's CDR3 is CASSHSLDRPYEQYF. Written as DNA, the CDR3 is TGTGCCAGCAGCCACAGCCTGGACAGGCCATACGAGCAGTACTTC.

This chain uses TRBV28 with TRBJ2-3; D is uncertain. Trimming cost V 3 bases and J 2 bases, with 6 bases left between them. Germline V gene lookup returns CDR1 MDHEN and CDR2 SYDVKM. This CDR3 has 13 amino acids. The chain's CDR3 is CASSFRNTDTQYF. The CDR3 nucleotides are TGTGCCAGCAGTTTTCGTAACACAGATACGCAGTATTTT.

The CDR3 sequence is CASSLGLAAYNEQFF. In nucleotides, the CDR3 is TGTGCCAGCAGCCTAGGACTAGCGGCCTACAATGAGCAGTTCTTC. The chain recombines TRBV28 with TRBJ2-1; 10 bases are a match to TRBD2. The trim removed 6 bases at V and 2 bases at J, leaving 4 bases unmatched. The CDR3 is made up of 15 amino acids. Germline CDR1 and CDR2: MDHEN and SYDVKM.

DNA for the CDR3: TGTGCCAGTAGTATGGGGGGGGCTAATCAGCCCCAGCATTTT. Translation gives CASSMGGANQPQHF. The chain carries TRBV19 and TRBJ1-5; TRBD1 is a possible D gene (6 bases). Germline loops: CDR1 LNHDA, CDR2 SQIVND (reference sequence). V gave up 3 bases and J gave up 4 bases, with 10 bases separating them. The CDR3 sequence is 14 residues long.

J is TRBJ2-2 and V is TRBV28; D is possibly TRBD1 (5 bases). CDR3 length: 15 residues. Trimming took off 6 bases at V and 7 bases at J, with 18 bases between the two ends. The germline CDR1 and CDR2 sequences are MDHEN and SYDVKM. Here the CDR3 DNA reads TGTGCCAGCAGCCGATTCCAGGGAATCGGCGGGGAGCTGTTTTTT. It yields the protein CASSRFQGIGGELFF.

In its sample, this clone was seen a few times. The rearrangement uses TRBV6-1 and TRBJ2-7; the D is unclear. Germline CDR1 MNHNS, CDR2 SASEGT. The CDR3 has 15 residues. Trimming took off 6 bases at V and 2 bases at J, with 17 bases between the two ends. The CDR3: CASSQGSVRTYEQYF. The CDR3 DNA reads as TGTGCCAGCAGCCAAGGGTCAGTGAGGACCTACGAGCAGTACTTC.

The chain links TRBV28 to TRBJ2-7; D is undetermined. V was clipped by 1 base and J by 4 bases, with 8 bases between them. The germline gives CDR1 MDHEN, CDR2 SYDVKM. The CDR3 loop spans 13 amino acids. CDR3 coding DNA: TGTGCCAGCAGTTTATCCGACAATTACGAGCAGTACTTC. This codes for CASSLSDNYEQYF.

This chain connects TRBV28 to TRBJ1-1; perhaps TRBD1 as D (6 bases). This CDR3 contains 15 residues. The V gene lost 6 bases and the J gene lost 1 base, with 15 bases spanning the gap. CDR1 and CDR2 from the germline V gene are MDHEN and SYDVKM. CDR3 residues: CASRLGGTRNTEAFF. The CDR3 nucleotides read TGTGCCAGCAGATTAGGGGGGACGAGGAACACTGAAGCTTTCTTT.

The chain is built from TRBV28 and TRBJ1-5; no clear D. This CDR3 has 14 residues. Trimming took 3 bases from V and 4 from J, leaving 10 bases between them. Germline loops: CDR1 MDHEN, CDR2 SYDVKM. CDR3 nucleotide sequence: TGTGCCAGCAGTTTCGGGCAGTTTAATCAGCCCCAGCATTTT. As protein: CASSFGQFNQPQHF.

The V call is TRBV28, the J call TRBJ2-7, with 9 bases aligning to TRBD2. This CDR3 comprises 15 residues. V gave up 6 bases and J gave up 0 bases; unmatched junction bases: 6. CDR1 and CDR2 (germline): MDHEN, SYDVKM. CDR3 in amino acids: CASRPSGKSSYEQYF. CDR3 sequence (DNA): TGTGCCAGCAGGCCTAGCGGGAAGAGCTCCTACGAGCAGTACTTC.

The genes are TRBV6-1 and TRBJ2-1; 14 bases align to TRBD2. The CDR3 has 13 amino acids. The germline CDR1 and CDR2 sequences are MNHNS and SASEGT. V shed 4 bases, J shed 13 bases, and the junction held 3 bases outside the gene matches. The CDR3 nucleotides are TGTGCCAGCAGTGGACTAGCGGGAGGGCCCCAGTTCTTC. Its protein product is CASSGLAGGPQFF.

The V and J genes are TRBV6-1 and TRBJ1-2; 7 nucleotides agree with TRBD1. V shed 6 bases and J 1 base; nucleotides not matched to a gene: 2. CDR3 length: 13 amino acids. CDR1 MNHNS and CDR2 SASEGT come from the germline V gene. For the CDR3, the DNA is TGTGCCAGCAGGACAGGGATTAACTATGGCTACACCTTC. Translated, it gives CASRTGINYGYTF.

The rearrangement joins TRBV28 to TRBJ2-7; TRBD1 is a possible D gene (6 bases). V lost 2 bases and J 0 bases, leaving 11 bases between the germline ends. Germline V CDR1 and CDR2: MDHEN, SYDVKM. CDR3 length equals 15 residues. CDR3 loop: CASSLRTESSYEQYF. The CDR3 bases are TGTGCCAGCAGTTTACGGACAGAGAGCTCCTACGAGCAGTACTTC.